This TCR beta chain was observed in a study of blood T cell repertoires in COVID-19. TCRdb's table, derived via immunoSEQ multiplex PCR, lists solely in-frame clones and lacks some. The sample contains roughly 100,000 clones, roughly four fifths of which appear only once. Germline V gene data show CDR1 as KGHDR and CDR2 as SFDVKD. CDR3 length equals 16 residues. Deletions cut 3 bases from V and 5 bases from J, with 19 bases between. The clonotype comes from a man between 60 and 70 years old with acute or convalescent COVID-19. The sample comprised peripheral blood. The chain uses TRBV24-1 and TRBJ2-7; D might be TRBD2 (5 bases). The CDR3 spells CATSDNFNTGWNEQYF. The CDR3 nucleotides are TGTGCCACCAGTGATAACTTCAACACGGGGTGGAACGAGCAGTACTTC.